Following are 26 T cell receptor beta chains from one sample sequenced in a study of identical twins. MiXCR was run by TCRdb on the 5' RACE reads, yielding one entry per CDR3 protein. The sample shows a few hundred thousand distinct CDR3 sequences, just under 10% of them seen only once. The same sample was also studied in work on yellow fever vaccine responses in identical twins.

What was sequenced was PBMCs. The receptors were sampled from a woman in her late teens or twenties in good health.

This clonotype was seen just once. The chain combines TRBV18 with TRBJ2-7, with 7 nucleotides matching TRBD2. The germline gives CDR1 KGHSH, CDR2 LQKENI. Unmatched junction bases numbered 5, after V lost 3 bases and J lost 0 bases. The CDR3 sequence is 15 residues long. This CDR3 reads CASSPYSGVSYEQYF. CDR3 sequence (DNA): TGTGCCAGCTCACCGTACAGCGGGGTCTCCTACGAGCAGTACTTC.

The genes are TRBV19 and TRBJ2-1; 7 bases align to TRBD1. The CDR3 spans 16 residues. Unmatched junction bases numbered 12, after V lost 6 bases and J lost 4 bases. The germline CDR1 and CDR2 sequences are LNHDA and SQIVND (reference sequence). CDR3 protein: CASSLRQGFEYNEQFF. The CDR3 DNA reads as TGTGCCAGTAGCCTGCGACAGGGATTTGAGTACAATGAGCAGTTCTTC.

This rearrangement joins TRBV15 to TRBJ1-4, with 7 bases aligning to TRBD1. The CDR3 has 15 amino acids. Germline loops: CDR1 LNHNV, CDR2 YYDKDF (reference sequence). V lost 1 base to trimming and J lost 10 bases; unmatched junction nucleotides: 9. CDR3 residues: CATSRVLAGGGKLFF. CDR3 DNA: TGTGCCACCAGCAGAGTTTTGGCAGGGGGAGGAAAACTGTTTTTT.

This clonotype was counted only a few times. For the CDR3, the DNA is TGTGCCAGCAGCTTATGGCTAGCGGGGGCTTCGGGAGAGACCCAGTACTTC. Translated: CASSLWLAGASGETQYF. The chain couples TRBV7-2 to TRBJ2-5, with TRBD2 identical over 10 bases. The CDR3 length is 17 residues. Germline lookup yields CDR1 SGHTA and CDR2 FQGNSA. V gave up 2 bases and J gave up 4 bases; unmatched junction bases: 10.

The chain recombines TRBV5-4 with TRBJ2-1; the D is unclear. The germline V gene encodes CDR1 SGHNT and CDR2 YYREEE (reference sequence). V lost 1 base to trimming and J lost 12 bases, with 14 bases between them. The CDR3 length is 13 residues. The CDR3 nucleotides are TGTGCCAGCAGCTTGTCCCTGGGCGATGTGCAGTTCTTC. It translates to CASSLSLGDVQFF.

This clonotype has just a few counts. The gene calls are TRBV7-2 and TRBJ2-1; 12 positions agree with TRBD2. J lost 8 bases, V lost 2 bases, and 7 bases had no gene match. Germline V gives CDR1 SGHTA, CDR2 FQGNSA. The CDR3 consists of 16 residues. In nucleotides, the CDR3 is TGTGCCAGCAGCTTATCGGCTAGCGGGGGGGCCTATGAGCAGTTCTTC. This sequence encodes CASSLSASGGAYEQFF.

This clonotype was seen once. The gene calls are TRBV28 and TRBJ2-7; D unclear. Deletions cut 6 bases from V and 2 bases from J, with 17 bases between. This CDR3 is built from 15 residues. Germline assignment: CDR1 MDHEN and CDR2 SYDVKM. CDR3 in DNA: TGTGCCAGCAGCTATCCCGGACGTCCGACCTACGAGCAGTACTTC. This codes for CASSYPGRPTYEQYF.

This clonotype was observed a handful of times. The chain employs TRBV15 and TRBJ1-4, with TRBD1 matching over 10 bases. In germline, CDR1 is LNHNV, CDR2 YYDKDF (reference sequence). CDR3 length: 15 residues. V gave up 5 bases and J gave up 5 bases; unmatched junction bases: 5. DNA of the CDR3: TGTGCCACCAGCGGGGCGACAGGGGGCAATGAAAAACTGTTTTTT. This gives the protein CATSGATGGNEKLFF.

This clonotype was recorded a few times. This rearrangement joins TRBV12-3 or TRBV12-4 to TRBJ1-2; weak D call: TRBD1 (5 bases). V lost 2 bases and J 6 bases, leaving 13 bases between the germline ends. This CDR3 spans 14 amino acids. CDR3 loop: CASSLSLGGDGYTF. CDR3 nucleotide sequence: TGTGCCAGCAGTTTATCCCTCGGGGGAGATGGCTACACCTTC.

This clonotype appeared a few times. The gene calls are TRBV6-6 and TRBJ1-5, with no clear D. The CDR3 consists of 11 residues. Between the trimmed V and J ends, which lost 9 bases and 6 bases, there was a span of 9 bases. The germline V gene encodes CDR1 MNHNY and CDR2 SVGAGI (reference sequence). CDR3 bases: TGTGCCAGTGGTGTCGCTCAGCCCCAGCATTTT. It translates to CASGVAQPQHF.

The chain combines TRBV20-1 with TRBJ2-7, with D perhaps being TRBD1 or TRBD2 (6 bases each). The CDR3 loop spans 15 amino acids. V shed 6 bases and J shed 4 bases, with 22 bases lying between them. Germline lookup yields CDR1 DFQATT and CDR2 SNEGSKA (reference sequence). Here the CDR3 DNA reads TGCAGTGCCCCGACTGCCGGGGGCCTGACTTACGAGCAGTACTTC. It specifies CSAPTAGGLTYEQYF.

This chain links TRBV6-2 or TRBV6-3 with TRBJ2-7; 9 nucleotides agree with TRBD2. V trimming: 5 bases; J trimming: 5 bases; junction bases outside the gene matches: 7. Germline V lookup: CDR1 MNHEY, CDR2 SVGEGT. The CDR3 totals 14 residues. The CDR3 sequence is CASSGGSGRNEQYF. The CDR3 DNA follows: TGTGCCAGCAGTGGGGGCAGCGGGAGGAACGAGCAGTACTTC.

The CDR3 DNA reads TGTGCCAGCAGCCGATCGACTAGCAGGAACACCGGGGAGCTGTTTTTT. Amino acid sequence: CASSRSTSRNTGELFF. The chain recombines TRBV28 with TRBJ2-2; 7 nucleotides agree with TRBD2. CDR1 and CDR2 (germline): MDHEN, SYDVKM. Losses at the gene ends were 6 bases for V and 1 base for J; bases not matched to a gene: 8. The CDR3 is 16 amino acids.

J is TRBJ2-5 and V is TRBV20-1; 9 bases agree with TRBD1. CDR1 DFQATT and CDR2 SNEGSKA come from the germline V gene (reference sequence). The CDR3 spans 16 residues. The CDR3 DNA follows: TGCACTGAGAGGTCCTTGACAGGGGGATTATTAGAGACCCAGTACTTC. Translated: CTERSLTGGLLETQYF.

The sample holds many counts of this clonotype. V and J are TRBV12-3 or TRBV12-4 and TRBJ2-1; D gene uncertain. The CDR3 is made up of 12 amino acids. V was pared by 8 bases and J by 9 bases, with 14 bases between. This CDR3 reads CASSIGLIEQFF. CDR3 nucleotide sequence: TGTGCCAGCTCTATCGGTCTTATTGAGCAGTTCTTC.

This chain joins TRBV12-3 or TRBV12-4 and TRBJ2-7; D remains ambiguous. The CDR3 has 14 residues. With 5 bases removed from V and 6 bases from J, the gap between germline ends came to 17 bases. The CDR3 spells CASSTAQILSEQYF. CDR3 DNA: TGTGCCAGCAGTACCGCCCAAATCCTTTCCGAGCAGTACTTC.

This clonotype was detected many times. Here the CDR3 DNA reads TGTGCCAGCAGTTTTATCCGGGTGCAAACGCAGTATTTT. Translation: CASSFIRVQTQYF. The chain uses TRBV12-3 or TRBV12-4 and TRBJ2-3; no definite D call. The CDR3 totals 13 residues. V lost 3 bases, J lost 9 bases, and 13 bases lay in between.

In this sample, this clonotype turned up many times. This chain uses TRBV6-1 with TRBJ2-1; 9 bases are a match to TRBD2. The germline gives CDR1 MNHNS, CDR2 SASEGT. Trimming took 4 bases from V and 8 from J; bases not matched to a gene: 9. This CDR3 region has 15 residues. The CDR3 DNA reads TGTGCCAGCAGTGGACTAGCGGCCTCGGTCGATGAGCAGTTCTTC. Protein sequence: CASSGLAASVDEQFF.

This clonotype was counted only a few times. The V and J genes are TRBV5-1 and TRBJ1-1; 7 bases align to TRBD1. Trimming cost V 2 bases and J 1 base; bases outside gene matches: 5. CDR1 SGHRS and CDR2 YFSETQ come from the germline V gene. This CDR3 spans 15 amino acids. The CDR3 is CASSFSGGENTEAFF. The CDR3 DNA sequence: TGCGCCAGCAGCTTTTCAGGGGGGGAGAACACTGAAGCTTTCTTT.

This clonotype was seen at least ten times. The chain links TRBV7-9 to TRBJ1-5, with TRBD1 as a possible D gene (6 bases). The CDR3 runs 10 residues. Germline CDR1 SEHNR, CDR2 FQNEAQ (reference sequence). V was clipped by 7 bases and J by 10 bases, with 8 bases between them. CDR3 in amino acids: CASKQGPQHF. CDR3 DNA: TGTGCCAGCAAACAGGGACCCCAGCATTTT.

There are a few counts of this clonotype. The V and J genes are TRBV18 and TRBJ1-1; the match to TRBD1 covers 12 bases. The CDR3 is made up of 17 amino acids. Germline V gene data show CDR1 as KGHSH and CDR2 as LQKENI. Germline trimming cut 0 bases from V and 3 bases from J; bases unmatched to any gene: 5. The CDR3 DNA sequence: TGTGCCAGCTCACCACCCAAGGGACAGGGGGCGTACACTGAAGCTTTCTTT. Its protein product is CASSPPKGQGAYTEAFF.

In its sample, this clonotype was seen a few times. The rearrangement uses TRBV29-1 and TRBJ2-1; 9 bases are shared with TRBD1. J lost 6 bases, V lost 4 bases, and 13 bases had no gene match. The V gene's germline CDR1 is SQVTM and CDR2 ANQGSEA. The CDR3 extends over 16 amino acids. CDR3 bases: TGCAGCGTTGTGGGGGGGACAGGGCAAACCGTCAATGAGCAGTTCTTC. Translated, it gives CSVVGGTGQTVNEQFF.

This clonotype was found a few times. The V call is TRBV19, the J call TRBJ1-5, with D possibly being TRBD1 (5 bases). The ends were cut back, 2 bases at V and 4 bases at J, with 15 bases in the middle. CDR1 and CDR2 from the germline V gene are LNHDA and SQIVND (reference sequence). CDR3 size: 16 residues. CDR3 nucleotide sequence: TGTGCCAGTAGTATACTAGCAGGGCTAAAAAATCAGCCCCAGCATTTT. It encodes CASSILAGLKNQPQHF.

This chain links TRBV6-2 or TRBV6-3 with TRBJ2-2, with 8 bases identical to TRBD1. This CDR3 comprises 15 residues. Germline CDR1 is MNHEY and CDR2 is SVGEGT. The V and J ends lost 2 bases and 5 bases, in that order; junction bases with no gene match: 4. The CDR3 bases are TGTGCCAGCAGTTACGAGGACAGGGTGACCGGGGAGCTGTTTTTT. Its translation is CASSYEDRVTGELFF.

This clonotype occurred a few times. V gene TRBV7-9 combines with J gene TRBJ2-1; 9 bases are a match to TRBD2. The CDR3 spans 17 residues. Germline-derived CDR1 and CDR2 are SEHNR and FQNEAQ (reference sequence). V was pared by 5 bases and J by 6 bases, with 14 bases of the junction left unmatched. In DNA, the CDR3 is TGTGCCAGCAGCAAGATACCAACCGGGACTAGCACCAATGAGCAGTTCTTC. Translating gives CASSKIPTGTSTNEQFF.

This clonotype was counted between two and nine times. J is TRBJ2-7 and V is TRBV5-1; D may be TRBD1 or TRBD2 (5 bases each). Germline V CDR1 and CDR2: SGHRS, YFSETQ. Trimming cost V 1 base and J 1 base, with 15 bases left between them. The CDR3 has 16 amino acids. CDR3 residues: CASSLRDPSESYEQYF. The CDR3 DNA sequence: TGCGCCAGCAGCTTGAGGGACCCCAGCGAGTCCTACGAGCAGTACTTC. The whole variable domain, remainder taken from reference TRBV5-1 and TRBJ2-7, is KAGVTQTPRYLIKTRGQQVTLSCSPISGHRSVSWYQQTPGQGLQFLFEYFSETQRNKGNFPGRFSGRQFSNSRSEMNVSTLELGDSALYLCASSLRDPSESYEQYFGPGTRLTVT.